The rows below give T cell receptor beta chains drawn from one sample of a study of T-cell memory formation after mild COVID-19. One entry per CDR3 protein results from TCRdb running MiXCR on the 5' RACE reads. The sample lists 200,000 to 250,000 distinct CDR3 sequences, approximately 10% occurring once. Sequenced material: PBMCs or a T cell subset sorted from them (not recorded which). The receptor set was obtained from a man between 18 and 29 years old who had mild COVID-19 (a few samples of this study predate the infection). Cell type and time point are not known. Each CDR3 is given with its conserved first and last residue. The order of the fields is J gene, clone size, V gene, D gene, CDR3 DNA, CDR3 protein. A D gene is named only where the DNA matches it firmly. Clone sizes are given selectively: once, few, many, or a class where the clone is expanded.

j_call: TRBJ1-5; clone_size: .; v_call: TRBV12-3/TRBV12-4; d_call: .; cdr3_nt: TGTGCCAGCAGTACAACAGGGAATCAGCCCCAGCATTTT; cdr3_aa: CASSTTGNQPQHF
j_call: TRBJ1-1; clone_size: many; v_call: TRBV5-1; d_call: TRBD1; cdr3_nt: TGCGCCAGCAGCTGGGAGACAGGGCACCTGAACACTGAAGCTTTCTTT; cdr3_aa: CASSWETGHLNTEAFF
j_call: TRBJ1-4; clone_size: few; v_call: TRBV12-5; d_call: TRBD1; cdr3_nt: TGTGCTAGTGGCTCGGACAGGCTGAATGAAAAACTGTTTTTT; cdr3_aa: CASGSDRLNEKLFF
j_call: TRBJ2-3; clone_size: many; v_call: TRBV6-5; d_call: TRBD2; cdr3_nt: TGTGCCAGCAGTTGGGGAGGCGGGGGGTCACCTACGGCGGATACGCAGTATTTT; cdr3_aa: CASSWGGGGSPTADTQYF
j_call: TRBJ2-1; clone_size: few; v_call: TRBV7-2; d_call: TRBD2; cdr3_nt: TGTGCCAGCAGTCGACTGGGCGGGGGACTTGAGCAGTTCTTC; cdr3_aa: CASSRLGGGLEQFF
j_call: TRBJ2-3; clone_size: .; v_call: TRBV6-2/TRBV6-3; d_call: TRBD2; cdr3_nt: TGTGCCAGCAGATTGACTAGCGGGAGACCAGATACGCAGTATTTT; cdr3_aa: CASRLTSGRPDTQYF
j_call: TRBJ2-5; clone_size: many; v_call: TRBV5-6; d_call: TRBD1; cdr3_nt: TGTGCCAGCAGCTCATACAGGGGGCAAGAGACCCAGTACTTC; cdr3_aa: CASSSYRGQETQYF
j_call: TRBJ2-3; clone_size: .; v_call: TRBV20-1; d_call: TRBD1; cdr3_nt: TGCAGTGCTAGGACAGGGGGCAGCCCAGATACGCAGTATTTT; cdr3_aa: CSARTGGSPDTQYF
j_call: TRBJ2-2; clone_size: .; v_call: TRBV7-2; d_call: TRBD2; cdr3_nt: TGTGCCAGCAGCTTAGTAGCGCTAGCGGGGGGGAACACCGGGGAGCTGTTTTTT; cdr3_aa: CASSLVALAGGNTGELFF
j_call: TRBJ1-1; clone_size: few; v_call: TRBV28; d_call: .; cdr3_nt: TGTGCCAGCAGTTCCCCGGGACAAGGGTGGACTGAAGCTTTCTTT; cdr3_aa: CASSSPGQGWTEAFF
j_call: TRBJ2-1; clone_size: few; v_call: TRBV20-1; d_call: .; cdr3_nt: TGCAGTGCTGGTGATTTGGATTGGGACTCTCACAATGAGCAGTTCTTC; cdr3_aa: CSAGDLDWDSHNEQFF
j_call: TRBJ2-1; clone_size: many; v_call: TRBV5-1; d_call: .; cdr3_nt: TGCGCCAGCAGCTTGGGGGCTGGCGGGGCACACAATGAGCAGTTCTTC; cdr3_aa: CASSLGAGGAHNEQFF
j_call: TRBJ1-1; clone_size: .; v_call: TRBV28; d_call: TRBD1; cdr3_nt: TGTGCCAGCAGCCACAGGGGAGGGAGGACTGAAGCTTTCTTT; cdr3_aa: CASSHRGGRTEAFF
j_call: TRBJ2-6; clone_size: .; v_call: TRBV18; d_call: .; cdr3_nt: TGTGCCAGCTCACCAAGGGTAGATACAGGGGCCAACGTCCTGACTTTC; cdr3_aa: CASSPRVDTGANVLTF
j_call: TRBJ2-5; clone_size: few; v_call: TRBV6-2/TRBV6-3; d_call: .; cdr3_nt: TGTGCCAGCAACAGGGACGTCCTCGGGCAAGAGACCCAGTACTTC; cdr3_aa: CASNRDVLGQETQYF
j_call: TRBJ2-1; clone_size: .; v_call: TRBV12-3/TRBV12-4; d_call: .; cdr3_nt: TGTGCCAGCAGCCGGGAAGACTCCTACAATGAGCAGTTCTTC; cdr3_aa: CASSREDSYNEQFF
j_call: TRBJ2-3; clone_size: few; v_call: TRBV9; d_call: .; cdr3_nt: TGTGCCGTCGCACCTGGTAGCGCAGATACGCAGTATTTT; cdr3_aa: CAVAPGSADTQYF
j_call: TRBJ2-1; clone_size: many; v_call: TRBV6-2/TRBV6-3; d_call: .; cdr3_nt: TGTGCCAGCAGTTACGAAAGCCCCTTGGGGCAGTTCTTC; cdr3_aa: CASSYESPLGQFF
j_call: TRBJ2-5; clone_size: .; v_call: TRBV28; d_call: .; cdr3_nt: TGTGCCAGCAGTCACGAGGAGACCCAGTACTTC; cdr3_aa: CASSHEETQYF
j_call: TRBJ1-3; clone_size: few; v_call: TRBV20-1; d_call: TRBD1; cdr3_nt: TGCAGTGCCCCCGACAGGGGGGACACCATATATTTT; cdr3_aa: CSAPDRGDTIYF
j_call: TRBJ2-3; clone_size: few; v_call: TRBV4-1; d_call: .; cdr3_nt: TGCGCCAGCAGCGGGCACGGTAGCACAGATACGCAGTATTTT; cdr3_aa: CASSGHGSTDTQYF
j_call: TRBJ2-1; clone_size: few; v_call: TRBV7-6; d_call: .; cdr3_nt: TGTGCCAGCAGCTTATCGACAGCCTACAATGAGCAGTTCTTC; cdr3_aa: CASSLSTAYNEQFF
j_call: TRBJ2-3; clone_size: many; v_call: TRBV4-3; d_call: .; cdr3_nt: TGCGCCAGCAGCCAAGTGCTCCTAGAGGGCACAGATACGCAGTATTTT; cdr3_aa: CASSQVLLEGTDTQYF
j_call: TRBJ1-2; clone_size: many; v_call: TRBV7-9; d_call: .; cdr3_nt: TGTGCCAGCAGCGCTGCCTATGGCTACACCTTC; cdr3_aa: CASSAAYGYTF
j_call: TRBJ1-1; clone_size: .; v_call: TRBV18; d_call: .; cdr3_nt: TGTGCCAGCTCACCACCTGCCCGGGCCACGGGGGAAGCTTTCTTT; cdr3_aa: CASSPPARATGEAFF
j_call: TRBJ2-1; clone_size: few; v_call: TRBV7-3; d_call: .; cdr3_nt: TGTGCCAGCAGCTTAAACGCCTTCCAGGGTGGCAATGAGCAGTTCTTC; cdr3_aa: CASSLNAFQGGNEQFF
j_call: TRBJ2-7; clone_size: .; v_call: TRBV6-6; d_call: .; cdr3_nt: TGTGCCAGCAGGGGAGGGGGGGTGGACGAGCAGTACTTC; cdr3_aa: CASRGGGVDEQYF
j_call: TRBJ2-7; clone_size: .; v_call: TRBV4-1; d_call: TRBD1; cdr3_nt: TGCGCCAGCAGCCGGACAGGGAGTATAGACGAGCAGTACTTC; cdr3_aa: CASSRTGSIDEQYF
j_call: TRBJ2-6; clone_size: .; v_call: TRBV6-1; d_call: .; cdr3_nt: TGTGCCAGCAGTGGAAGGGTCTCTGGGGCCAACGTCCTGACTTTC; cdr3_aa: CASSGRVSGANVLTF
j_call: TRBJ1-3; clone_size: .; v_call: TRBV11-1; d_call: .; cdr3_nt: TGTGCCAGCAGCTCTCTGGGCCCAGGAAACACCATATATTTT; cdr3_aa: CASSSLGPGNTIYF
j_call: TRBJ2-1; clone_size: few; v_call: TRBV21-1; d_call: .; cdr3_nt: TGTGCCAGCAGCAAGGGGGAGTTGGACAATGAGCAGTTCTTC; cdr3_aa: CASSKGELDNEQFF
j_call: TRBJ2-2; clone_size: .; v_call: TRBV6-2/TRBV6-3; d_call: .; cdr3_nt: TGTGCCAGCAGTTCGCGCACCGGGGAGCTGTTTTTT; cdr3_aa: CASSSRTGELFF
j_call: TRBJ2-1; clone_size: many; v_call: TRBV12-3/TRBV12-4; d_call: .; cdr3_nt: TGTGCCAGCAGTTCCCCGGGGTGGGGCCGCGATGAGCAGTTCTTC; cdr3_aa: CASSSPGWGRDEQFF
j_call: TRBJ1-4; clone_size: .; v_call: TRBV29-1; d_call: .; cdr3_nt: TGCAGCGTTGAAGGGGCAGGGAATAATGAAAAACTGTTTTTT; cdr3_aa: CSVEGAGNNEKLFF
j_call: TRBJ2-3; clone_size: many; v_call: TRBV4-1; d_call: .; cdr3_nt: TGCGCCAGCAGCCAAGATCTGGGGGCGCGAGGCACAGATACGCAGTATTTT; cdr3_aa: CASSQDLGARGTDTQYF
j_call: TRBJ1-2; clone_size: many; v_call: TRBV28; d_call: TRBD1; cdr3_nt: TGTGCCAGCAGTTTACAGGGGGCTGACTATGGCTACACCTTC; cdr3_aa: CASSLQGADYGYTF
j_call: TRBJ1-2; clone_size: few; v_call: TRBV18; d_call: .; cdr3_nt: TGTGCCAGCTCCCTTAACAGGGACGGCTACACCTTC; cdr3_aa: CASSLNRDGYTF
j_call: TRBJ2-6; clone_size: many; v_call: TRBV5-1; d_call: .; cdr3_nt: TGCGCCAGCAGCATCTTTACAGTTCCTGGGGGGGCCAACGTCCTGACTTTC; cdr3_aa: CASSIFTVPGGANVLTF
j_call: TRBJ1-4; clone_size: many; v_call: TRBV4-1; d_call: .; cdr3_nt: TGCGCCAGCAGCCCGTCAGAGATTAATGAAAAACTGTTTTTT; cdr3_aa: CASSPSEINEKLFF
j_call: TRBJ2-3; clone_size: .; v_call: TRBV19; d_call: TRBD1; cdr3_nt: TGTGCCAGTAGTAGCACCCGGACAGGGGAGGCGGAGGGTAAGCAGTATTTT; cdr3_aa: CASSSTRTGEAEGKQYF
j_call: TRBJ2-7; clone_size: once; v_call: TRBV4-2; d_call: .; cdr3_nt: TGTGCCAGCAGCCACCGCCATGGGTCCGGCTACGAGCAGTACTTC; cdr3_aa: CASSHRHGSGYEQYF
j_call: TRBJ2-3; clone_size: .; v_call: TRBV9; d_call: .; cdr3_nt: TGTGCCAGCAGCGTAGAGGTCAGCACAGATACGCAGTATTTT; cdr3_aa: CASSVEVSTDTQYF
j_call: TRBJ2-2; clone_size: few; v_call: TRBV10-1; d_call: .; cdr3_nt: TGCGCCAGCAGGGGCAACGCGAACACCGGGGAGCTGTTTTTT; cdr3_aa: CASRGNANTGELFF
j_call: TRBJ2-1; clone_size: few; v_call: TRBV5-4; d_call: .; cdr3_nt: TGTGCCAGCAGCTTGCACTTCTTCTCCTACAATGAGCAGTTCTTC; cdr3_aa: CASSLHFFSYNEQFF
j_call: TRBJ1-5; clone_size: many; v_call: TRBV5-1; d_call: .; cdr3_nt: TGCGCCAGCAGCTTGGACAGCAATCAGCCCCAGCATTTT; cdr3_aa: CASSLDSNQPQHF
j_call: TRBJ2-3; clone_size: .; v_call: TRBV20-1; d_call: TRBD2; cdr3_nt: TGCAGTGCTAGTCGACTAGCGGGGGGGAACACAGATACGCAGTATTTT; cdr3_aa: CSASRLAGGNTDTQYF
j_call: TRBJ2-5; clone_size: many; v_call: TRBV4-1; d_call: .; cdr3_nt: TGCGCCAGTATGGAGCGTGGGTCAGAGACCCAGTACTTC; cdr3_aa: CASMERGSETQYF
j_call: TRBJ1-1; clone_size: few; v_call: TRBV3-1; d_call: TRBD1; cdr3_nt: TGTGCCAGCAGCTCACAGGGGGTAGGCACTGAAGCTTTCTTT; cdr3_aa: CASSSQGVGTEAFF
j_call: TRBJ2-7; clone_size: few; v_call: TRBV7-2; d_call: TRBD2; cdr3_nt: TGTGCCAGCAGCTTAGGTAGCGGGGCCCCCTACGAGCAGTACTTC; cdr3_aa: CASSLGSGAPYEQYF
j_call: TRBJ2-6; clone_size: .; v_call: TRBV20-1; d_call: .; cdr3_nt: TGCAGTGCTAGAAGGGGAGCCTCTGGGGCCAACGTCCTGACTTTC; cdr3_aa: CSARRGASGANVLTF
j_call: TRBJ2-3; clone_size: many; v_call: TRBV7-8; d_call: TRBD1; cdr3_nt: TGTGCCAGCAGCTCGAGGGGGCCGGACGATACGCAGTATTTT; cdr3_aa: CASSSRGPDDTQYF
j_call: TRBJ2-3; clone_size: many; v_call: TRBV20-1; d_call: TRBD2; cdr3_nt: TGCAGTGCTAGAGTAGCGGGCGGGGCAGGGGATACGCAGTATTTT; cdr3_aa: CSARVAGGAGDTQYF
j_call: TRBJ2-3; clone_size: few; v_call: TRBV29-1; d_call: .; cdr3_nt: TGCAGCCTCATCTTTGCAGATACGCAGTATTTT; cdr3_aa: CSLIFADTQYF